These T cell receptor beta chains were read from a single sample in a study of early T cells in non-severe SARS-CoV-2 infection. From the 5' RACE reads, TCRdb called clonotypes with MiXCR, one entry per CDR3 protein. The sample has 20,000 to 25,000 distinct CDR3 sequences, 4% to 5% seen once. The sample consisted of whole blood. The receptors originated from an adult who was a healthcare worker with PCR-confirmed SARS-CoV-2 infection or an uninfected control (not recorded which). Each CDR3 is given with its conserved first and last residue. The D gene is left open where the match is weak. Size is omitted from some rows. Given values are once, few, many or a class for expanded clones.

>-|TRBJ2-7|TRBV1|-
TGCACCAGCAGCCGTCCCGGGACAGGGGGGGGCGAGCAGTACTTC
CTSSRPGTGGGEQYF
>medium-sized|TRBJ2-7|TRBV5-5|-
TGTGCCAGCAGCTTGGTTCCAGGGGGGTCCTACGAGCAGTACTTC
CASSLVPGGSYEQYF
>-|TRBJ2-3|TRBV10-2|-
TGCGCCAGCAGTGAGTCGGTCCGGGATACGCAGTATTTT
CASSESVRDTQYF
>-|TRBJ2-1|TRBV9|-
TGTGCCAGCAGCGACGGATCCCCGACAAGTGAGCAGTTCTTC
CASSDGSPTSEQFF
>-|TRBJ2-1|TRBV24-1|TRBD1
TGTGCCACCAGTGATCCAGGACAGGGAAGGTTCTTC
CATSDPGQGRFF
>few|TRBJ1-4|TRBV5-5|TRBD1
TGTGCCAGCAGCTTGGTAACAGGGGCAACTAATGAAAAACTGTTTTTT
CASSLVTGATNEKLFF
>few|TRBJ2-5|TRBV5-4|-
TGTGCCAGCAGCTTGGAAGGGGGCCAAGAGACCCAGTACTTC
CASSLEGGQETQYF
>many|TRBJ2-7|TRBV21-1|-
TGTGCCAGCAGCGCAGGACTGAGAACCTACGAGCAGTACTTC
CASSAGLRTYEQYF
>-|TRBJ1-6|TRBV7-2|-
TGTGCCAGCAGCTTAGATGGCAGTACCAATTCACCCCTCCACTTT
CASSLDGSTNSPLHF
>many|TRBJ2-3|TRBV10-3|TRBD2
TGTGCCATCAGTGAGTCGACTAGCGCGGATACGCAGTATTTT
CAISESTSADTQYF
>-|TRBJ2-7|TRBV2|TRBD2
TGTGCCAGCAGTGTCGCGGCGGGGGATTTCAAGCAGTACTTC
CASSVAAGDFKQYF
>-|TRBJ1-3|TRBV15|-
TGTGCCACCAGCAGAGATTCCAGGGCGGGAAACACCATATATTTT
CATSRDSRAGNTIYF
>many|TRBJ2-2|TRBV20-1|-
TGCAGTGCTCGAGGACTATCGAACACCGGGGAGCTGTTTTTT
CSARGLSNTGELFF
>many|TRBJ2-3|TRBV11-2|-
TGTGCCAGCAGCTTAGAAGGGCAGGGAATGGCAGATACGCAGTATTTT
CASSLEGQGMADTQYF
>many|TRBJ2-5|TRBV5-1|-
TGCGCCAGCAATTTGGGGCGAACGGGTCAAGAGACCCAGTACTTC
CASNLGRTGQETQYF